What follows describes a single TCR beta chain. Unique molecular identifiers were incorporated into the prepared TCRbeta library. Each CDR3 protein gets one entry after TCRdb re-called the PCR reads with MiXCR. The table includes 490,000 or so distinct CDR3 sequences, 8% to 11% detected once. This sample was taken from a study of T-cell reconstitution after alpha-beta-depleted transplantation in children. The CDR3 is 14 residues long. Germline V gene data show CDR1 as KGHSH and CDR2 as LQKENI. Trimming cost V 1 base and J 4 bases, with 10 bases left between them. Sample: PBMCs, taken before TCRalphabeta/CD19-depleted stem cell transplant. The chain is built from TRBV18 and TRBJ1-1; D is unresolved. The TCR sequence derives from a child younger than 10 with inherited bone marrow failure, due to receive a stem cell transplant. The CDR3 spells CASSPQGYGTEAFF. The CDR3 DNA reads TGTGCCAGCTCACCACAGGGTTACGGCACTGAAGCTTTCTTT.